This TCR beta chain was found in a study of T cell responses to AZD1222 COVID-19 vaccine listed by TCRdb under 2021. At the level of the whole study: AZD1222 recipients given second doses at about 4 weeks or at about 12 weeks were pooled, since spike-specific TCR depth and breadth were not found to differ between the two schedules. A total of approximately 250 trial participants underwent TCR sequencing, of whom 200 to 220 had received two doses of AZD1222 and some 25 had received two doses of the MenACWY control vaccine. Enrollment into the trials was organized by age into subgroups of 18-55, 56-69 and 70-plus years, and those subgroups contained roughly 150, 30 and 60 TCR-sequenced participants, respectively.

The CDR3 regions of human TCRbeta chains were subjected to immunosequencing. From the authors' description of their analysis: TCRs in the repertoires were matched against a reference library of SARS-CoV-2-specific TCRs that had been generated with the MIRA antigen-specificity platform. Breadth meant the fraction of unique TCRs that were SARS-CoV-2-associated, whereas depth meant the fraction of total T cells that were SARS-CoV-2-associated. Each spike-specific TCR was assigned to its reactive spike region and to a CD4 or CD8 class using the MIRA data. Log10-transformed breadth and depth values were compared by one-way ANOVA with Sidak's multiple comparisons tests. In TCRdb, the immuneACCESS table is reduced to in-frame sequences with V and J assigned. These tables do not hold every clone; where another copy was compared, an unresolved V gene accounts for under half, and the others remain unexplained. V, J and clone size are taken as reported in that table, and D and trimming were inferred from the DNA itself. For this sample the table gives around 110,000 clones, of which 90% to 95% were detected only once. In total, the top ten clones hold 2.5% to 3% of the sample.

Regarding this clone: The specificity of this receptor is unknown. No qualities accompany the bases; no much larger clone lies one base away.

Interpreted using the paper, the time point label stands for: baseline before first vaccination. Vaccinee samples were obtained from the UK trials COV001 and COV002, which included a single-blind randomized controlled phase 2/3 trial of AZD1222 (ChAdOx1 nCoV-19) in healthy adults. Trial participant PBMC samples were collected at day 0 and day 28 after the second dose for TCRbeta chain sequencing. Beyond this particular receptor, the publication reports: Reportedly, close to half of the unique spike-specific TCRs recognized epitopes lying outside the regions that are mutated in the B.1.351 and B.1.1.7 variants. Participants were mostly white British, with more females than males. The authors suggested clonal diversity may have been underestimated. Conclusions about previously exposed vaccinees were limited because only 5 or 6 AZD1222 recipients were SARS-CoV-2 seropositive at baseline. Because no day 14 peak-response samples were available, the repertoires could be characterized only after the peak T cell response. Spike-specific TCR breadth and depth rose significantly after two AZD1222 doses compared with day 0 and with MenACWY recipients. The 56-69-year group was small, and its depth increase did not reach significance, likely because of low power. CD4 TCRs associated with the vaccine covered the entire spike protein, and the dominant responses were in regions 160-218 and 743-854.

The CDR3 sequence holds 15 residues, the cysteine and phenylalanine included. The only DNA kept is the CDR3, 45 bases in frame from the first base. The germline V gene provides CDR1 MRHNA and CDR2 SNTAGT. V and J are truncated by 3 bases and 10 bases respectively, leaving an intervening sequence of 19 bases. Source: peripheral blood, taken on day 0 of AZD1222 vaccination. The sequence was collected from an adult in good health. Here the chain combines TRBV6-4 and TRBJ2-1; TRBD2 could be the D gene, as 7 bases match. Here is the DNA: TGTGCCAGCAGTGAAATGGCGGAGGGGGGAGGGGAGCAGTTCTTC. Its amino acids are CASSEMAEGGGEQFF.